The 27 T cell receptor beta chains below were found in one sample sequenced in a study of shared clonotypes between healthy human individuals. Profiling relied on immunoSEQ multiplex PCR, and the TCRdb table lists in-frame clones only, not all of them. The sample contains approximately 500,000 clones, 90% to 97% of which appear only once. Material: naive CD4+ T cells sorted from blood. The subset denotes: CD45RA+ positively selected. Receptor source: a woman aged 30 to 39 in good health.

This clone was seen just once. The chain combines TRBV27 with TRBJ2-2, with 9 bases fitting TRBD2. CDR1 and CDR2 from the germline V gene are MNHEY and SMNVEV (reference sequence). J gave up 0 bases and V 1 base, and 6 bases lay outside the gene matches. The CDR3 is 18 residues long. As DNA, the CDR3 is TGTGCCAGCAGTTTATTCCCCCGGACTAGCGCGAACACCGGGGAGCTGTTTTTT. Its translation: CASSLFPRTSANTGELFF.

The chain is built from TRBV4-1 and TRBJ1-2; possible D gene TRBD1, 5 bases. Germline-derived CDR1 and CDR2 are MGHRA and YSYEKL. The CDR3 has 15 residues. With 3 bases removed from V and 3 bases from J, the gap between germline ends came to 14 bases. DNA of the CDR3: TGCGCCAGCAGCCACCCGGGGGACCCCTACTATGGCTACACCTTC. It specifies CASSHPGDPYYGYTF.

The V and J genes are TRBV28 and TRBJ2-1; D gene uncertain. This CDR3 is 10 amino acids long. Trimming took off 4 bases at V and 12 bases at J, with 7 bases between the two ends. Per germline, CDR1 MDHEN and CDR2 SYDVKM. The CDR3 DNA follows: TGTGCCAGCAGTTCTGTGGGGCAGTTCTTC. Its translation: CASSSVGQFF.

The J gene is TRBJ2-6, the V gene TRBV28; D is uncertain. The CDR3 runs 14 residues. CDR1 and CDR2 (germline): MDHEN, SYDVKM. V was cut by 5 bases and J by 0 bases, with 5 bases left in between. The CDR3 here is CASSRPSGANVLTF. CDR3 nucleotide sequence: TGTGCCAGCAGTCGGCCCTCTGGGGCCAACGTCCTGACTTTC.

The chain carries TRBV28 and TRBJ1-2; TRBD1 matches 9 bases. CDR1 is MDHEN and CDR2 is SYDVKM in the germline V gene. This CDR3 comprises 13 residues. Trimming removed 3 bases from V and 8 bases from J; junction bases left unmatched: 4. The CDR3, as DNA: TGTGCCAGCAGTTTGCCGGGACAGGGAGGCTACACCTTC. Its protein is CASSLPGQGGYTF.

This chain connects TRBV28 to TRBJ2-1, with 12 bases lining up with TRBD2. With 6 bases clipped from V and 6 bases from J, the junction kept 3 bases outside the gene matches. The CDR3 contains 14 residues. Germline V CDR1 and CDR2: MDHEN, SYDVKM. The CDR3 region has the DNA TGTGCCAGCAGGACTAGCGGGAGTGGCAATGAGCAGTTCTTC. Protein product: CASRTSGSGNEQFF.

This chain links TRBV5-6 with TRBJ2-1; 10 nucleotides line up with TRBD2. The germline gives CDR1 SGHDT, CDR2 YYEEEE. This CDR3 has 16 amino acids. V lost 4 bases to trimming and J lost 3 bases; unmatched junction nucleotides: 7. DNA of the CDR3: TGTGCCAGCAGCACCTTAGCGGGAGGTTTCTACAATGAGCAGTTCTTC. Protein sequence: CASSTLAGGFYNEQFF.

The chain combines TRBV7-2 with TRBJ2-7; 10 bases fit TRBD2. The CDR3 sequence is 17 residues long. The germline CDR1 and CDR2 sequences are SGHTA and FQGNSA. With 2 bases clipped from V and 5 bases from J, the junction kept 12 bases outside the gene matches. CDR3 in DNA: TGTGCCAGCAGCTTATTAAGGAAGCGGGGGGGTCTGGACGAGCAGTACTTC. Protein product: CASSLLRKRGGLDEQYF.

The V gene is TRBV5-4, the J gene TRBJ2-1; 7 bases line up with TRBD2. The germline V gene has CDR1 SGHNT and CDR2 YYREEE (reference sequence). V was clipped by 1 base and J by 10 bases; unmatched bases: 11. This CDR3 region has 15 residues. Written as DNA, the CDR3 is TGTGCCAGCAGCTTGCTGGGAGGGGCCGAGGGAGAGCAGTTCTTC. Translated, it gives CASSLLGGAEGEQFF.

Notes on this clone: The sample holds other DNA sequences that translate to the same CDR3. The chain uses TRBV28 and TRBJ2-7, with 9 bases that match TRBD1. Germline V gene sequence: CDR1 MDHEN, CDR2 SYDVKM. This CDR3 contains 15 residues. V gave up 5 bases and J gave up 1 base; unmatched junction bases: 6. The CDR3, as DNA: TGTGCCAGCAGTCCTCCGGGACAGGGTTCCTACGAGCAGTACTTC. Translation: CASSPPGQGSYEQYF.

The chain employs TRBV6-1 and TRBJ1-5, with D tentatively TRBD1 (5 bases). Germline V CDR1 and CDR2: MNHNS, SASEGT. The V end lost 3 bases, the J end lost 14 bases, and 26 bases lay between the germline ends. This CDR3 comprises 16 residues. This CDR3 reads CASSDGGPSGLRPKHF. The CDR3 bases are TGTGCCAGCAGTGATGGGGGTCCGTCCGGACTTAGACCAAAGCATTTT.

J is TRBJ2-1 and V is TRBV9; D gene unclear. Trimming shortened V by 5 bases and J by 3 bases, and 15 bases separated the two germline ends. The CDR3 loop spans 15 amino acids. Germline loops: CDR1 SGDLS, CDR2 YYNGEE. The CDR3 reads CASRKTPDVYNEQFF. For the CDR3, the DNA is TGTGCCAGCAGGAAGACCCCGGACGTCTACAATGAGCAGTTCTTC.

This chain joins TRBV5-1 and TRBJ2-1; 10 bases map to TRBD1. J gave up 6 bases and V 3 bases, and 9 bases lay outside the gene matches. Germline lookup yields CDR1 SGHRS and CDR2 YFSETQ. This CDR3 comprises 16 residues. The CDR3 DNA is TGCGCCAGCAGCTCGCAGGGGACAGGGGTGGTCAATGAGCAGTTCTTC. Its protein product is CASSSQGTGVVNEQFF.

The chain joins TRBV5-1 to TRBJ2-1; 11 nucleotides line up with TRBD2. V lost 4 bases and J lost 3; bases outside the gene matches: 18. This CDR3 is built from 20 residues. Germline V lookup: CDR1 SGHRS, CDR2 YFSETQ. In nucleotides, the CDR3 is TGCGCCAGCAGCCCCAGCCCAGATACCCCCGGGACTAGCGGCTACAATGAGCAGTTCTTC. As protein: CASSPSPDTPGTSGYNEQFF.

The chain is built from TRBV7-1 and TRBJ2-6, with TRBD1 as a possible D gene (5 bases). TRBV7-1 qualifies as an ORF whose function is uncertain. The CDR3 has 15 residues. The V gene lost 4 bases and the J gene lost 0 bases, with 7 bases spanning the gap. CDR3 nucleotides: TGTGCCAGCAGCTTAACAGGCTCTGGGGCCAACGTCCTGACTTTC. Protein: CASSLTGSGANVLTF.

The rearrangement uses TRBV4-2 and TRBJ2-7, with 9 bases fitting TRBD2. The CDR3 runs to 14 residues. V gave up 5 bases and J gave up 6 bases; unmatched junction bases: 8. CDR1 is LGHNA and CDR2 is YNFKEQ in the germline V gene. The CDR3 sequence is CASSLAGDLSEQYF. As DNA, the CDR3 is TGTGCCAGCAGCTTAGCGGGAGACCTCTCCGAGCAGTACTTC.

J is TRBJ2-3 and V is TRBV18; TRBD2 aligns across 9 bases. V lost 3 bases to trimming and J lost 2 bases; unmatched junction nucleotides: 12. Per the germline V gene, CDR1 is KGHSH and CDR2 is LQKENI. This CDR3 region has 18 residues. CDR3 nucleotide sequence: TGTGCCAGCTCACCCGGGATAGGGGCTAGCGGGGCCACAGATACGCAGTATTTT. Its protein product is CASSPGIGASGATDTQYF.

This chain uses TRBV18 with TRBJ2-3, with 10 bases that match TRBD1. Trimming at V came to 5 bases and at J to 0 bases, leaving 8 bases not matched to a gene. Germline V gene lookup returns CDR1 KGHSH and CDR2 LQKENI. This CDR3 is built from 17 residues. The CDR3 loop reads CASSSRDRGSSTDTQYF. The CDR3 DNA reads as TGTGCCAGCTCATCCCGGGACAGGGGATCTAGCACAGATACGCAGTATTTT.

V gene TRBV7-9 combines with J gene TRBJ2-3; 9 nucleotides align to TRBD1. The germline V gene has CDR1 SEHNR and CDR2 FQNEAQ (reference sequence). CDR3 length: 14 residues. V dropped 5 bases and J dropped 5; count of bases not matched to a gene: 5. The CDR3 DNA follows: TGTGCCAGCAGCGCGGGACAGGGAGGAGATACGCAGTATTTT. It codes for CASSAGQGGDTQYF.

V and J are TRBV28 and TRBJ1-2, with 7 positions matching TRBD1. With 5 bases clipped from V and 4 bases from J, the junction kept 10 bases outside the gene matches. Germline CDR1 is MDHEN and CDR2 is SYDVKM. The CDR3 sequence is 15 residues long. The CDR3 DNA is TGTGCCAGCAGTCCCCGAACAGGGGCGGCCTATGGCTACACCTTC. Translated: CASSPRTGAAYGYTF.

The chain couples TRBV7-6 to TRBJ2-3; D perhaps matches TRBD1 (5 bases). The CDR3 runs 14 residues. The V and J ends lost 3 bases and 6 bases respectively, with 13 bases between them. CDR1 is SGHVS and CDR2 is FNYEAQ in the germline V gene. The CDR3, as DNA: TGTGCCAGCAGCTTTCAAGGGGCCCTGGATACGCAGTATTTT. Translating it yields CASSFQGALDTQYF.

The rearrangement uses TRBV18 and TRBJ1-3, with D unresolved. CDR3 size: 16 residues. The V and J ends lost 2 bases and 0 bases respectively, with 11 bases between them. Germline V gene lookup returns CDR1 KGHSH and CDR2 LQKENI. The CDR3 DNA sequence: TGTGCCAGCTCACCAATGGGCAGTCTCTCTGGAAACACCATATATTTT. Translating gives CASSPMGSLSGNTIYF. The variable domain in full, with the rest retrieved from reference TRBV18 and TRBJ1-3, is NAGVMQNPRHLVRRRGQEARLRCSPMKGHSHVYWYRQLPEEGLKFMVYLQKENIIDESGMPKERFSAEFPKEGPSILRIQQVVRGDSAAYFCASSPMGSLSGNTIYFGEGSWLTVV.

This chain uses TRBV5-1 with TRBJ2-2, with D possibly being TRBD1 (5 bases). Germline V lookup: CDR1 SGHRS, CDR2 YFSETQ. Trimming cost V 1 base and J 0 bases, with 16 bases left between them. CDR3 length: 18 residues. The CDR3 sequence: CASSLYLDPRANTGELFF. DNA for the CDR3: TGCGCCAGCAGCTTGTATCTAGACCCCAGGGCGAACACCGGGGAGCTGTTTTTT.

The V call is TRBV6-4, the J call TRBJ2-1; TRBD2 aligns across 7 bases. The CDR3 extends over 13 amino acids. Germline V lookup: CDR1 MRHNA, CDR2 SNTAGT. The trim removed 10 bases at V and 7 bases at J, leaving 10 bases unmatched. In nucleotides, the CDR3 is TGTGCCACCGCGACTAGCCCCCTGAATGAGCAGTTCTTC. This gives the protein CATATSPLNEQFF.

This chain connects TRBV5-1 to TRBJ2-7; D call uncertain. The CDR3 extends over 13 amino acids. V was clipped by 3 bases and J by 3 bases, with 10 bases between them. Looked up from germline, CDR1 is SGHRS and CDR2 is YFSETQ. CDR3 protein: CASSSGIDYEQYF. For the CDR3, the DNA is TGCGCCAGCAGCTCCGGAATTGACTACGAGCAGTACTTC.

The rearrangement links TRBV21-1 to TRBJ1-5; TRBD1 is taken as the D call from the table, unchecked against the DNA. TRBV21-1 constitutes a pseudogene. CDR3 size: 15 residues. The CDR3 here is CASSRDTFGNQPQHF. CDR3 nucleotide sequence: TGTGCCAGCAGCCGGGACACATTTGGCAATCAGCCCCAGCATTTT.

The CDR3 nucleotides are TGCGCCAGCAGCTCTCGACCGGACAGGGATTGGACTGAAGCTTTCTTT. Protein sequence: CASSSRPDRDWTEAFF. The chain has TRBV5-1 and TRBJ1-1; 8 bases match TRBD1. The V and J ends lost 3 bases and 5 bases, in that order; junction bases with no gene match: 12. Germline V gene sequence: CDR1 SGHRS, CDR2 YFSETQ. The CDR3 is 16 amino acids. The variable domain in full, completed from reference TRBV5-1 and TRBJ1-1, reads KAGVTQTPRYLIKTRGQQVTLSCSPISGHRSVSWYQQTPGQGLQFLFEYFSETQRNKGNFPGRFSGRQFSNSRSEMNVSTLELGDSALYLCASSSRPDRDWTEAFFGQGTRLTVV.